A single sample gave rise to the 5 T cell receptor beta chains below, sequenced in a study of blood T cells in healthy people across ages. Together with a sample-barcoded 5' primer, a J-beta primer mix was included in a second PCR lasting about 6 to 11 cycles. TCRdb reanalysed the 5' RACE reads using MiXCR and keeps one entry per CDR3 protein. This table has roughly 1.5 million distinct CDR3 sequences, 40% to 45% appearing once. The sequencing sample was made of blood. The receptors were gathered from a woman between 18 and 30 years old in good health.

The chain has TRBV7-2 and TRBJ1-5; 9 bases are shared with TRBD1. J gave up 3 bases and V 5 bases, and 11 bases lay outside the gene matches. CDR1 and CDR2 from the germline V gene are SGHTA and FQGNSA. The CDR3 has 17 residues. CDR3 DNA: TGTGCCAGCAGCCCGAGGACCGGGACAGGGTCCAATCAGCCCCAGCATTTT. It is translated as CASSPRTGTGSNQPQHF.

This clonotype showed up just a few times. The chain links TRBV9 to TRBJ2-1; D is perhaps TRBD2 (5 bases). V lost 3 bases, J lost 5 bases, and 12 bases lay in between. This CDR3 spans 14 amino acids. CDR1 is SGDLS and CDR2 is YYNGEE in the germline V gene. The CDR3 loop is CASSAGMLDNEQFF. CDR3 DNA: TGTGCCAGCAGCGCCGGGATGCTTGACAATGAGCAGTTCTTC.

The gene calls are TRBV5-1 and TRBJ2-1; TRBD1 aligns across 12 bases. In germline, CDR1 is SGHRS, CDR2 YFSETQ. This CDR3 has 16 amino acids. After removal of 4 bases from V and 2 bases from J, the junction contained 4 bases not matched to a gene. The CDR3 spells CASSHGTGGPYNEQFF. CDR3 coding DNA: TGCGCCAGCAGCCATGGGACAGGGGGCCCCTACAATGAGCAGTTCTTC.

This clonotype was seen more than once but under ten times. The J gene is TRBJ2-5, the V gene TRBV5-1; perhaps TRBD2 as D (5 bases). V lost 4 bases, J lost 2 bases, and 15 bases lay in between. Germline V gives CDR1 SGHRS, CDR2 YFSETQ. The CDR3 runs to 15 residues. CDR3: CASSRDLGRQETQYF. The CDR3 DNA is TGCGCCAGCAGCCGAGACCTGGGGAGACAAGAGACCCAGTACTTC.

This clonotype was detected a few times. This sequence joins TRBV5-5 and TRBJ2-5; D may be TRBD1 or TRBD2 (5 bases each). Germline V gene sequence: CDR1 SGHKS, CDR2 YYEKEE (reference sequence). Trimming shortened V by 2 bases and J by 4 bases, and 12 bases separated the two germline ends. This CDR3 has 14 residues. CDR3 amino acids: CASSFLSGTETQYF. The CDR3 DNA follows: TGTGCCAGCAGCTTCCTATCCGGGACAGAGACCCAGTACTTC.